Following are 3 T cell receptor beta chains from one sample sequenced in a study of immune heterogeneity within non-small cell lung tumors. CDR3 of TCR beta was amplified by multiplex PCR that used 32 V and 13 J primers. TCRdb fed the multiplex PCR reads into MiXCR, producing one record per CDR3 protein. Here the sample spans 7,200 or so distinct CDR3 sequences, roughly 21% being singletons. With around 600 ng used per sample, the template was genomic DNA from bulk tumor. The authors collected several far-apart biopsies from each primary tumor during surgery. Enrolled patients presented with newly diagnosed, previously untreated non-small cell lung cancer and underwent curative surgery. Sequencing input: lung tumor tissue. All receptors come from a man between 60 and 75 years old with non-small cell lung cancer.

This clonotype is classed as medium-sized. This chain connects TRBV27 to TRBJ2-7, with 10 bases that match TRBD2. Germline values: CDR1 MNHEY, CDR2 SMNVEV (reference sequence). The J segment lost 4 bases and the V segment lost 6 bases, leaving 6 bases of the junction unmatched. The CDR3 has 14 residues. The CDR3 loop is CASRRTSGEYEQYF. CDR3 DNA: TGTGCCAGCAGGCGGACTAGCGGAGAATACGAGCAGTACTTC.

This clonotype was observed at least ten times. V usage is TRBV7-3 and J usage is TRBJ2-2; no definite D call. V lost 6 bases and J 2 bases, leaving 10 bases between the germline ends. The CDR3 is made up of 14 amino acids. In germline, CDR1 is SGHTA, CDR2 FQGTGA. The CDR3: CASRELLNTGELFF. In nucleotides, the CDR3 is TGTGCCAGCAGAGAACTCTTAAACACCGGGGAGCTGTTTTTT.

This clonotype was seen at least ten times. The chain carries TRBV6-1 and TRBJ2-7; 7 nucleotides match TRBD1. The CDR3 has 12 amino acids. CDR1 and CDR2 from the germline V gene are MNHNS and SASEGT. The V and J ends lost 5 bases and 6 bases, in that order; junction bases with no gene match: 4. This chain's CDR3 is CASSYNRGEQYF. CDR3 nucleotides: TGTGCCAGCAGTTATAACAGGGGCGAGCAGTACTTC.